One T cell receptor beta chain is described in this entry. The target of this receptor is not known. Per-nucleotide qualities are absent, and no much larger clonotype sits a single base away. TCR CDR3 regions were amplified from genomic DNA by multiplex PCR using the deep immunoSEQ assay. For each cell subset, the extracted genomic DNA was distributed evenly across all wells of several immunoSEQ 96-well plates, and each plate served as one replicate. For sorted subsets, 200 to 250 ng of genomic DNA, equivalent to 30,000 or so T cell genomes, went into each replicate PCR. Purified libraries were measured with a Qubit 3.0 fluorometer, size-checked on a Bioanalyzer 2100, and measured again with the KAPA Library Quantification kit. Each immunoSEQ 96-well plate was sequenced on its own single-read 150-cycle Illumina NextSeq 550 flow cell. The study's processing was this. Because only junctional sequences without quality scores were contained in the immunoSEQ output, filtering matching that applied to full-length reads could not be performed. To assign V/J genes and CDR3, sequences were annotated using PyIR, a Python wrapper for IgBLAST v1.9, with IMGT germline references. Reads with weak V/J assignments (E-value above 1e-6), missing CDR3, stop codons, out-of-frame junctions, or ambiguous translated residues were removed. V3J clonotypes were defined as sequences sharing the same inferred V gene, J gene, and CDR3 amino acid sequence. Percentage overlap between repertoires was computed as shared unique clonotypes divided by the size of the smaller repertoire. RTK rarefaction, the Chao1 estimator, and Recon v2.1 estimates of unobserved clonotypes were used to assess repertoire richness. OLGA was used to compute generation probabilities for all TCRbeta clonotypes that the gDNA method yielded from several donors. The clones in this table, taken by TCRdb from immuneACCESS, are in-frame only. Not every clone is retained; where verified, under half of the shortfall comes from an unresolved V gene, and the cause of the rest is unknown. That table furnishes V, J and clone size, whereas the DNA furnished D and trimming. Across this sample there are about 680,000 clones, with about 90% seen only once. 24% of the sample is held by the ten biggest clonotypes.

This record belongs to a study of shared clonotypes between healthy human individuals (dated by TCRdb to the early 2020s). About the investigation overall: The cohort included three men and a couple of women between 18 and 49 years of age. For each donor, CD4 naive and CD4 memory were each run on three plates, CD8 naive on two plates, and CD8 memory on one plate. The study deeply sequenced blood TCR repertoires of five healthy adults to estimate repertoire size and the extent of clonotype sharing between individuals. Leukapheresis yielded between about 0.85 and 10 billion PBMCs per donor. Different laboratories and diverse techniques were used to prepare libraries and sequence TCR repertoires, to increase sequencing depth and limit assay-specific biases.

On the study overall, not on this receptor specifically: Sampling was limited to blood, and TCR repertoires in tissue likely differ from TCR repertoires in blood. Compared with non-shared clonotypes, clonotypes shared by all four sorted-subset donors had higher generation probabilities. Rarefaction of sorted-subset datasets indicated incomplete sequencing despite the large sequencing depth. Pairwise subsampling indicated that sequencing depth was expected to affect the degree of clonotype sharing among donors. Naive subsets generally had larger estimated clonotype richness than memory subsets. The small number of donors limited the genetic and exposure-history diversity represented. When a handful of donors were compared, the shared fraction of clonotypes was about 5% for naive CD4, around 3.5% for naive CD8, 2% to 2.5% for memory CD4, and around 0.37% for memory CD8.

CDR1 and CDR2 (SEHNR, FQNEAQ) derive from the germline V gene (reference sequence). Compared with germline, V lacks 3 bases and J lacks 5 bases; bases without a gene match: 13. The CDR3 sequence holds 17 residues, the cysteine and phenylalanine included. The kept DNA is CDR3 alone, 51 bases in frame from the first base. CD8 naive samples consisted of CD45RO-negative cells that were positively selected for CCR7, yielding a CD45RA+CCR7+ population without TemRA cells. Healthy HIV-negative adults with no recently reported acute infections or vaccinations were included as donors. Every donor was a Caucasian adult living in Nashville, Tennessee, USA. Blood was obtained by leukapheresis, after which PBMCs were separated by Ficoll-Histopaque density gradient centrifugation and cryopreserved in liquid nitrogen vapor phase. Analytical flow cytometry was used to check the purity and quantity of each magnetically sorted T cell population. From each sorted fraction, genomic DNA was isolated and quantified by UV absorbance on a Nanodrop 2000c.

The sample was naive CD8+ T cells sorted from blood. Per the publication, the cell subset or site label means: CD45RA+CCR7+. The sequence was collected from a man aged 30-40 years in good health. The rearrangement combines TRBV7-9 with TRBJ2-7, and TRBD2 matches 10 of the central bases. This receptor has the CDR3 CASSFTKREGLPHEQYF. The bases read TGTGCCAGCAGCTTTACCAAGCGGGAGGGCCTTCCACACGAGCAGTACTTC.